A selection of T cell receptor beta chains follows, all from one sample in a study of shared clonotypes between healthy human individuals. Only in-frame clones appear in the TCRdb table, and some are missing; sequencing was by immunoSEQ multiplex PCR. Of around 2.5 million clones in the sample, roughly 93% were seen once. Sequenced input: naive CD4+ T cells from PBMCs. The receptors here all came from a man aged 18 to 30 in good health. Some clones in this sample may be carry-over from other donors' samples. CDR3s include the opening cysteine and the closing phenylalanine or tryptophan. Clone sizes are given selectively: once, few, many, or a class where the clone is expanded.

.,TRBV5-1,TRBJ2-2,CASSSGGRGTGELFF
.,TRBV5-1,TRBJ2-1,CASTRPSSYNEQFF
.,TRBV27,TRBJ1-2,CASSSGTGDFPISGYTF
.,TRBV7-3,TRBJ1-3,CASSRWTGGTIYF
.,TRBV28,TRBJ2-1,CASKLRYNEQFF
.,TRBV5-1,TRBJ2-7,CASSPPGQGSYEQYF
.,TRBV30,TRBJ1-1,CAWSRDRNTEAFF
.,TRBV30,TRBJ1-5,CAWSVRGNQPQHF
.,TRBV28,TRBJ2-7,CASSLQGPYEQYF
.,TRBV7-6,TRBJ1-5,CASSLEDSSNQPQHF
.,TRBV4-1,TRBJ1-6,CASSQGVRGSPLHF
.,TRBV9,TRBJ1-3,CASSPGVASSGNTIYF
.,TRBV4-2,TRBJ1-2,CASSQGGRGANYGYTF
.,TRBV28,TRBJ2-1,CASRRGWLSNEQFF
.,TRBV9,TRBJ2-5,CASGGGLAPRGETQYF
.,TRBV9,TRBJ1-3,CASSPQTGRSGNTIYF
.,TRBV6-1,TRBJ2-1,CASRVAGDAYNEQFF
.,TRBV11-2,TRBJ1-3,CASSWNRGRGAGNTIYF
.,TRBV28,TRBJ1-4,CASSLYLTGYEKLFF
.,TRBV9,TRBJ1-4,CASSVGITTNEKLFF
.,TRBV5-1,TRBJ1-2,CASSQGTGANGYTF
.,TRBV19,TRBJ2-5,CASSIGAGGREETQYF
.,TRBV7-3,TRBJ2-3,CASSSGLAFTDTQYF
.,TRBV29-1,TRBJ2-7,CSARQGYEGSYEQYF
.,TRBV15,TRBJ1-5,CATSRDRSNQPQHF
.,TRBV18,TRBJ2-3,CASSPGTGRGTDTQYF
.,TRBV4-1,TRBJ2-7,CASSQVVAGGPYEQYF
.,TRBV5-1,TRBJ2-7,CASSPLPGQGSSYEQYF
.,TRBV5-1,TRBJ2-1,CASSLLGGSGEQFF
.,TRBV4-3,TRBJ2-5,CASSQARDRVKETQYF
.,TRBV9,TRBJ1-3,CASSVVPDPISGNTIYF
.,TRBV28,TRBJ2-2,CASSSQQITNTGELFF
.,TRBV15,TRBJ1-1,CATSRDSGKLNTEAFF
.,TRBV7-9,TRBJ2-7,CASSLVGIEMQYF
.,TRBV30,TRBJ1-1,CAWRGISTEAFF
once,TRBV13,TRBJ2-3,CASTFFWTDTQYF
.,TRBV5-1,TRBJ1-1,CASGYSGTGGMNTEAFF
once,TRBV29-1,TRBJ2-7,CSVEGAGSAYEQYF
.,TRBV2,TRBJ2-5,CASSSSLAAPDF
.,TRBV7-9,TRBJ2-7,CASSLSGEQYF
.,TRBV21-1,TRBJ2-3,CASSKWRRLARPDTQYF
.,TRBV27,TRBJ2-1,CASSLLAREAPNEQFF
.,TRBV6-6,TRBJ1-2,CASSYPGTGNGYTF
.,TRBV6-5,TRBJ1-2,CASSYRQLSVYTF
.,TRBV7-9,TRBJ2-3,CASSLLPISTDTQYF
once,TRBV5-1,TRBJ2-5,CASSNRGQETQYF
.,TRBV27,TRBJ2-2,CASSRQGYTGELFF
.,TRBV15,TRBJ2-1,CATSLKVGEIHNEQFF